This T cell receptor beta chain is from a study of graft-versus-host responses after intestinal transplantation. Study-wide context: Transplant recipients had multivisceral, liver-intestinal, or isolated intestinal grafts. Whole-study results and caveats: Those patients showing graft-donor T cell macrochimerism displayed high graft-versus-host to host-versus-graft clonal ratios in allografts.

With respect to this clone: Its antigen is unidentified.

TCRdb's table, derived via immunoSEQ multiplex PCR, lists solely in-frame clones and lacks some. The data show over 45,000 clones, with approximately 94% seen just once and more than 0.3% held by the top ten. Germline V gene sequence: CDR1 SQVTM, CDR2 ANQGSEA. The CDR3 is 13 amino acids. The germline V and J ends were trimmed by 3 bases and 2 bases, with 10 bases remaining between them. The source was unstimulated CD4+ T cells sorted from spleen or lymph node cells, collected before transplant. The clonotype comes from a human donor who was the organ donor for an intestinal transplant. The rearrangement links TRBV29-1 to TRBJ1-2; D possibly corresponds to TRBD1 (6 bases). Here the CDR3 reads CSVDGGRNYGYTF. CDR3 in DNA: TGCAGCGTTGACGGGGGGCGCAACTATGGCTACACCTTC. Complete variable domain (other parts from reference TRBV29-1 and TRBJ1-2): SAVISQKPSRDICQRGTSLTIQCQVDSQVTMMFWYRQQPGQSLTLIATANQGSEATYESGFVIDKFPISRPNLTFSTLTVSNMSPEDSSIYLCSVDGGRNYGYTFGSGTRLTVV.